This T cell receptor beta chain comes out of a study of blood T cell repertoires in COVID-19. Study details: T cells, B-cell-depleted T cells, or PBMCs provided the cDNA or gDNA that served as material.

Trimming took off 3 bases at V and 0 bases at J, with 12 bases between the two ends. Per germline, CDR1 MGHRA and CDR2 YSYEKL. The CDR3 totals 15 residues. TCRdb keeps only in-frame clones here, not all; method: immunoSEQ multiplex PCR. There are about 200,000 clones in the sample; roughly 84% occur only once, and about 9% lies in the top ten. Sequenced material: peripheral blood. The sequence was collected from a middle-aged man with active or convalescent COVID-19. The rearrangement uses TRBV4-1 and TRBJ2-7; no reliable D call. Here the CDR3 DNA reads TGCGCCAGCAGCCAGGGTAGCCGGAGCTCCTACGAGCAGTACTTC. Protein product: CASSQGSRSSYEQYF.